Each of the 4 T cell receptor beta chains below was sequenced from the same sample in a study of T cells in Graves' hyperthyroidism and ophthalmopathy. The investigators amplified TCR beta CDR3 regions from RNA transcripts. TCR CDR3 underwent first-round RT-PCR with the HTBI primer set. TCRdb independently ran MiXCR on the multiplex PCR reads; one entry per CDR3 protein. The top ten clones hold roughly 7.2% of a sample with about 700,000 distinct CDR3 sequences, roughly 46% of them seen once. The specimen was peripheral blood or thyroid tissue (not recorded which). Receptors were obtained from an adult man with Graves' disease, either hyperthyroidism or ophthalmopathy (not recorded which).

The rearrangement links TRBV29-1 to TRBJ1-6; TRBD1 aligns across 10 bases. The J segment lost 10 bases and the V segment lost 6 bases, leaving 6 bases of the junction unmatched. CDR1 SQVTM and CDR2 ANQGSEA come from the germline V gene. The CDR3 loop spans 13 amino acids. The CDR3 nucleotides read TGCAGCGTCAGGGGGACAGGGGCCTCACCCCTCCACTTT. It is translated as CSVRGTGASPLHF.

V and J are TRBV5-1 and TRBJ1-4; D unresolved. The CDR3 spans 16 residues. Deletions cut 0 bases from V and 4 bases from J, with 13 bases between. Looked up from germline, CDR1 is SGHRS and CDR2 is YFSETQ. The CDR3 coding sequence is TGCGCCAGCAGCTTGGGAGCTAAACTTCTTAATGAAAAACTGTTTTTT. Protein product: CASSLGAKLLNEKLFF.

The chain has TRBV24-1 and TRBJ1-2; 8 bases fit TRBD1. CDR1 and CDR2 from the germline V gene are KGHDR and SFDVKD. This CDR3 spans 14 amino acids. Trimming at V came to 5 bases and at J to 4 bases, leaving 5 bases not matched to a gene. The chain's CDR3 is CATSGSGQAYGYTF. The CDR3 DNA follows: TGTGCCACCAGTGGTTCGGGACAGGCCTATGGCTACACCTTC.

This chain connects TRBV12-3 or TRBV12-4 to TRBJ2-7; TRBD2 agrees at 9 bases. V was pared by 3 bases and J by 4 bases, with 4 bases of the junction left unmatched. This CDR3 is built from 14 residues. The DNA of the CDR3 is TGTGCCAGCAGTTTCCTAGCGGGAAGATACGAGCAGTACTTC. Its translation is CASSFLAGRYEQYF.